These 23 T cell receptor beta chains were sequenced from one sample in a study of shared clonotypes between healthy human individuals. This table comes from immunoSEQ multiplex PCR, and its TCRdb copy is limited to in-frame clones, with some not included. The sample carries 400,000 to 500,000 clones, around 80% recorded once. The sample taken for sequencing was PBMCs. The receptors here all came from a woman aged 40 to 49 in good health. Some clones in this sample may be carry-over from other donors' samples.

The CDR3 is CASSEQGASVTGELFF. The CDR3 nucleotides read TGTGCCAGCAGCGAACAGGGGGCTTCGGTCACCGGGGAGCTGTTTTTT. The rearrangement joins TRBV6-1 to TRBJ2-2, with 9 bases aligning to TRBD1. V dropped 6 bases and J dropped 4; count of bases not matched to a gene: 9. The CDR3 sequence is 16 residues long. Germline V gene sequence: CDR1 MNHNS, CDR2 SASEGT.

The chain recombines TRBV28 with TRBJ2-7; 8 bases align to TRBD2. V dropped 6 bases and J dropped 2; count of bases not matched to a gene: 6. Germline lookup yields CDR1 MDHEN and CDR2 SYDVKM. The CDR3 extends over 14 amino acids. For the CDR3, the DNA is TGTGCCAGCAGCCCCGGGGGGGTAGCCTACGAGCAGTACTTC. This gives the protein CASSPGGVAYEQYF.

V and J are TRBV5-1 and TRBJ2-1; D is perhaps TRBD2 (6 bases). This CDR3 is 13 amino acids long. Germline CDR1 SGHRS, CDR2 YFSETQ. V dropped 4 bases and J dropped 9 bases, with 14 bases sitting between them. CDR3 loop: CASSGGGPGEQFF. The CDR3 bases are TGCGCCAGCAGCGGCGGAGGGCCAGGTGAGCAGTTCTTC.

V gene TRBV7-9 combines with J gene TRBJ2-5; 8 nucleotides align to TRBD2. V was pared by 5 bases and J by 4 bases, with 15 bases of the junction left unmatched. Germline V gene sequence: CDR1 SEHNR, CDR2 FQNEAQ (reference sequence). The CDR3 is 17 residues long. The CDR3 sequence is CASSPTSVPQNRETQYF. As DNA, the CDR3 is TGTGCCAGCAGCCCGACTAGCGTCCCTCAAAACCGAGAGACCCAGTACTTC. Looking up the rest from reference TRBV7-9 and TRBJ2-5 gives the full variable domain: DTGVSQNPRHKITKRGQNVTFRCDPISEHNRLYWYRQTLGQGPEFLTYFQNEAQLEKSRLLSDRFSAERPKGSFSTLEIQRTEQGDSAMYLCASSPTSVPQNRETQYFGPGTRLLVL.

The CDR3 nucleotides read TGCGCCAGCAGCCAAGATATTATGGGCGAGACCCAGTACTTC. It codes for CASSQDIMGETQYF. The rearrangement uses TRBV4-3 and TRBJ2-5; D not resolved. Germline CDR1 is LGHNA and CDR2 is YSLEER. Trimming shortened V by 0 bases and J by 5 bases, and 10 bases separated the two germline ends. There are 14 residues in the CDR3.

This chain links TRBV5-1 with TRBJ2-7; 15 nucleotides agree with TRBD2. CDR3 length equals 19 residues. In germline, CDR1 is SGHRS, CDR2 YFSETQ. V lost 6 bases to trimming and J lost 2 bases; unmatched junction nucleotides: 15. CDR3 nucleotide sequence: TGCGCCAGCACCCGGCTATGGACTAGCGGGAGGGATAGTACCTACGAGCAGTACTTC. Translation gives CASTRLWTSGRDSTYEQYF.

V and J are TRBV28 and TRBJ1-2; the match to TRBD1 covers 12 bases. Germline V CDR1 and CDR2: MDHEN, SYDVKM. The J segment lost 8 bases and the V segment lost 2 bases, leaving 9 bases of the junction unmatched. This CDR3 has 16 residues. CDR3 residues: CASSLLGTGGGQGYTF. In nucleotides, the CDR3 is TGTGCCAGCAGTTTACTCGGGACAGGGGGCGGACAAGGCTACACCTTC.

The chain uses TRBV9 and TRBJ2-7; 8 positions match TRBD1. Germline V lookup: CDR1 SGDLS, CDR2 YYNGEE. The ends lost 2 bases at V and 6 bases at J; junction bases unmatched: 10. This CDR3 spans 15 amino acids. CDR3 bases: TGTGCCAGCAGCGTCACAGGGGGAAAGGGCACCGAGCAGTACTTC. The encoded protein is CASSVTGGKGTEQYF.

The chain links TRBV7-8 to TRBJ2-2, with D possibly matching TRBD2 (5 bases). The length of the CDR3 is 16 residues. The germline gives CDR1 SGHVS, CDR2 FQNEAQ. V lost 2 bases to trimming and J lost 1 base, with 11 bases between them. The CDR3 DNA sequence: TGTGCCAGCAGCTTATTTGGCGGGCGGAACACCGGGGAGCTGTTTTTT. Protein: CASSLFGGRNTGELFF. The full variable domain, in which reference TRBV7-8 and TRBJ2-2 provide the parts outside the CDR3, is GAGVSQSPRYKVAKRGQDVALRCDPISGHVSLFWYQQALGQGPEFLTYFQNEAQLDKSGLPSDRFFAERPEGSVSTLKIQRTQQEDSAVYLCASSLFGGRNTGELFFGEGSRLTVL.

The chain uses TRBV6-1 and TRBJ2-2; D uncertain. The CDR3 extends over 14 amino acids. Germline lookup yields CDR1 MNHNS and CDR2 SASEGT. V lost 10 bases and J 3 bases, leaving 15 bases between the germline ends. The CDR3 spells CATHVSSYTGELFF. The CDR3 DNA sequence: TGTGCCACGCACGTTTCGAGCTACACCGGGGAGCTGTTTTTT.

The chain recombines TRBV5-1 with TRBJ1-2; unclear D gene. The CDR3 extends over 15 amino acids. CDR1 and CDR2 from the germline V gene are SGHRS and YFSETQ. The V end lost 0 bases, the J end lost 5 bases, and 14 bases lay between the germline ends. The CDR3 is CASSLGSGSVYGYTF. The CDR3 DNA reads TGCGCCAGCAGCTTGGGGTCGGGGTCAGTTTATGGCTACACCTTC.

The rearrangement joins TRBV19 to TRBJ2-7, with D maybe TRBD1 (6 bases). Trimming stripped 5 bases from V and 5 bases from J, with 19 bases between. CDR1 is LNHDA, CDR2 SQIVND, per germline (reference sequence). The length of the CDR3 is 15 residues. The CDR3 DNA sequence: TGTGCCAGTAGTGCGCTCATCACAGGGAAGCACGAGCAGTACTTC. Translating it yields CASSALITGKHEQYF.

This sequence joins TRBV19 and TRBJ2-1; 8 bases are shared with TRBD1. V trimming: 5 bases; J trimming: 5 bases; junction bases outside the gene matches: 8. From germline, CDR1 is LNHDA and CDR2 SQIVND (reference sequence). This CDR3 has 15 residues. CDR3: CASSPARTGNNEQFF. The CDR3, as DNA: TGTGCCAGTAGTCCAGCCCGGACAGGGAACAATGAGCAGTTCTTC. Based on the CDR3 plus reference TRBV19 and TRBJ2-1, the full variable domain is DGGITQSPKYLFRKEGQNVTLSCEQNLNHDAMYWYRQDPGQGLRLIYYSQIVNDFQKGDIAEGYSVSREKKESFPLTVTSAQKNPTAFYLCASSPARTGNNEQFFGPGTRLTVL.

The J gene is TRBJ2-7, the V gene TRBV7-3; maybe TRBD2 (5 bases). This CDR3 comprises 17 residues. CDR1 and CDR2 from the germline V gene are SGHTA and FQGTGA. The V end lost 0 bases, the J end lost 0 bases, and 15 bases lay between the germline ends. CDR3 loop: CASSLTSRYRDSYEQYF. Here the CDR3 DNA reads TGTGCCAGCAGCTTAACGTCTAGGTATCGGGACTCCTACGAGCAGTACTTC.

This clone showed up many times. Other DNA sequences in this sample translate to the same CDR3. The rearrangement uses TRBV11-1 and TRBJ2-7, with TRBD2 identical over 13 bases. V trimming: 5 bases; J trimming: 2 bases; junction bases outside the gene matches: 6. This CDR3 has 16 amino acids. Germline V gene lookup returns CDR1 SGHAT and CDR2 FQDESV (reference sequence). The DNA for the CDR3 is TGTGCCAGCAGCCTCACCGGGACTAGCGGGACCTACGAGCAGTACTTC. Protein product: CASSLTGTSGTYEQYF.

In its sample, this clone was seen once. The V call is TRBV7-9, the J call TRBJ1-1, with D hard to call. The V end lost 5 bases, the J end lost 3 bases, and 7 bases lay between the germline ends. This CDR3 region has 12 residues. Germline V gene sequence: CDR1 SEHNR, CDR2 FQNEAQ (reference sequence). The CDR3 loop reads CASSQGYTEAFF. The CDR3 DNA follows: TGTGCCAGCAGCCAAGGGTACACTGAAGCTTTCTTT. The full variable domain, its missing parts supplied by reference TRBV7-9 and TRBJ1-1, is DTGVSQNPRHKITKRGQNVTFRCDPISEHNRLYWYRQTLGQGPEFLTYFQNEAQLEKSRLLSDRFSAERPKGSFSTLEIQRTEQGDSAMYLCASSQGYTEAFFGQGTRLTVV.

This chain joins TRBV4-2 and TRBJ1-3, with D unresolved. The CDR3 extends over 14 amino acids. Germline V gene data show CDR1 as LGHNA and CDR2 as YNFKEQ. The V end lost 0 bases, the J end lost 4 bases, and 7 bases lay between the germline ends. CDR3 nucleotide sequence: TGTGCCAGCAGCCAAGACCCTGGGGGAAACACCATATATTTT. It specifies CASSQDPGGNTIYF.

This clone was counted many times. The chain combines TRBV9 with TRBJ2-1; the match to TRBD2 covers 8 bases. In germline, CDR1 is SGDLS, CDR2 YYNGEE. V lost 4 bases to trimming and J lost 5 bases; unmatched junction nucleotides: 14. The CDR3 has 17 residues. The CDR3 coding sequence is TGTGCCAGCAGCCCCCATGCTGTGAGCGGGGGAAACAATGAGCAGTTCTTC. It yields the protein CASSPHAVSGGNNEQFF.

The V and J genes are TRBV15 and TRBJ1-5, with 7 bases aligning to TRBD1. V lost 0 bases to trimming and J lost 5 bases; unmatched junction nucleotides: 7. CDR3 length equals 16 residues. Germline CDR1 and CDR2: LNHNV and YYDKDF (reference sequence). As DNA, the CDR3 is TGTGCCACCAGCAGAGACGGGCGAGGGGGCGATCAGCCCCAGCATTTT. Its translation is CATSRDGRGGDQPQHF.

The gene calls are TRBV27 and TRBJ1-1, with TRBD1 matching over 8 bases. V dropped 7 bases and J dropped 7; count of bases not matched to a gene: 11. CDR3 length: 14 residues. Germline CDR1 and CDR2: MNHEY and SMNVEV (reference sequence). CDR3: CASTAGTGYDEAFF. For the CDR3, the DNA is TGTGCCAGCACCGCCGGGACAGGCTATGATGAAGCTTTCTTT.

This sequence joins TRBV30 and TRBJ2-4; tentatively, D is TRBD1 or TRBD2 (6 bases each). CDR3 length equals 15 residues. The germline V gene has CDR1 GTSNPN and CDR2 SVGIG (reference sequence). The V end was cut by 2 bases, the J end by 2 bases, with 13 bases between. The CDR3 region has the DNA TGTGCCTGGAGTATGGGGGGCCCTTCCAAAAACATTCAGTACTTC. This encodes CAWSMGGPSKNIQYF. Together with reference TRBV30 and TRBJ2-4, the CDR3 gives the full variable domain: SQTIHQWPATLVQPVGSPLSLECTVEGTSNPNLYWYRQAAGRGLQLLFYSVGIGQISSEVPQNLSASRPQDRQFILSSKKLLLSDSGFYLCAWSMGGPSKNIQYFGAGTRLSVL.

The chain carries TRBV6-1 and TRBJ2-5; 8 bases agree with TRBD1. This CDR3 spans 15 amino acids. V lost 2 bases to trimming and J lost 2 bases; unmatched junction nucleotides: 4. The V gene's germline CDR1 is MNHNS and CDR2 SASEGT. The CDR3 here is CASSEFRTGQETQYF. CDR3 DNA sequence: TGTGCCAGCAGTGAATTTCGGACAGGGCAAGAGACCCAGTACTTC.

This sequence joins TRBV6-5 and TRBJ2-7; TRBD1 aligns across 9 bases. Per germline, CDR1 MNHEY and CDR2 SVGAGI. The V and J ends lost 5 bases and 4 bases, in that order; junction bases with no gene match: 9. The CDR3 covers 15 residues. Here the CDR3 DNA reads TGTGCCAGCAGTCTCTCCGGGACAGGGTATTACGAGCAGTACTTC. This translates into CASSLSGTGYYEQYF.